This entry concerns a single TCR beta chain. The antigen remains unidentified. PCR primers comprised 60 Vbeta and 13 Jbeta primers. Clones were read by immunoSEQ multiplex PCR, and TCRdb kept only the in-frame ones, dropping some. In the table there are under 100,000 clones, less than 75% of which are singletons. The donors comprised healthy bone marrow donors. The data were obtained in a study of cytomegalovirus exposure and HLA in healthy donors. The overall study: HLA-typed donors were the source of about 85 million unique TCRs, which an early data release held. Study results and caveats: A later analysis linked a missense DCLRE1C variant to TCR beta V- and J-gene trimming.

Sequencing input: PBMCs. This sequence originates from a woman under 40 in good health and CMV-seropositive.

CDR3 protein: CASSLAGDPSYEQYF. CDR3 coding DNA: TGCGCCAGCAGCTTGGCCGGGGATCCCTCCTACGAGCAGTACTTC. The gene calls are TRBV5-1 and TRBJ2-7, with D possibly matching TRBD2 (5 bases). The CDR3 sequence is 15 residues long. Per germline, CDR1 SGHRS and CDR2 YFSETQ. Deletions cut 0 bases from V and 0 bases from J, with 10 bases between.